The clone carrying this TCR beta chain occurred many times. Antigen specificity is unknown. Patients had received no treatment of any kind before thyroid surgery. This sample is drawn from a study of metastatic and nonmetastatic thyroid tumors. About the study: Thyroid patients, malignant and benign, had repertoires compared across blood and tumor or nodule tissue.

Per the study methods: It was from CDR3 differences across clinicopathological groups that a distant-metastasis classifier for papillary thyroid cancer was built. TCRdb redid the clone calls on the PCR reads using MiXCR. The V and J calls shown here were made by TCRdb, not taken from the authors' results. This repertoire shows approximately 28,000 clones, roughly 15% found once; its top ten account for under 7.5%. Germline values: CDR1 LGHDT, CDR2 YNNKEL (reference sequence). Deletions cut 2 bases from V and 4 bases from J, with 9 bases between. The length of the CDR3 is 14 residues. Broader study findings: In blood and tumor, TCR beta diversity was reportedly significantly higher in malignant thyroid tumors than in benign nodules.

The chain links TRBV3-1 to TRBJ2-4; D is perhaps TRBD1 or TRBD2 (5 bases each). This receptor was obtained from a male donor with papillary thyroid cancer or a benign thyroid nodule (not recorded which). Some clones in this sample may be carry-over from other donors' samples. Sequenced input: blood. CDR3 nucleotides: TGTGCCAGCAGCCAACGGGACCGAAAAAACATTCAGTACTTC. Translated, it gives CASSQRDRKNIQYF. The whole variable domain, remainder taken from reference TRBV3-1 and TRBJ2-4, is DTAVSQTPKYLVTQMGNDKSIKCEQNLGHDTMYWYKQDSKKFLKIMFSYNNKELIINETVPNRFSPKSPDKAHLNLHINSLELGDSAVYFCASSQRDRKNIQYFGAGTRLSVL.